This TCR beta chain was identified during a study of cytomegalovirus exposure and HLA in healthy donors. V lost 7 bases, J lost 11 bases, and 8 bases stayed unmatched. CDR3 size: 13 residues. The V gene's germline CDR1 is SNHLY and CDR2 FYNNEI. PCR was performed using 60 Vbeta and 13 Jbeta primers. The repertoire was sequenced with immunoSEQ multiplex PCR; TCRdb's copy has only in-frame clones and lacks some. The sample records about 180,000 clones, under 80% being singletons. About this clone itself: Its target is unknown.

General study findings and limits: Solely CMV serostatus was available to characterize immune exposure. In a later analysis, a missense DCLRE1C variant was linked to TCR beta V- and J-gene trimming.

The V and J genes are TRBV2 and TRBJ1-6, with TRBD1 identical over 7 bases. The sequenced sample was PBMCs. The receptor was derived from a human donor in good health. CDR3 DNA sequence: TGTGCCAGCAAGGACAGCCAGGGGGCACCCCTCCACTTT. Translated: CASKDSQGAPLHF.